This is a list of T cell receptor beta chains from one sample in a study of cytotoxic CD8 clonotypes in ibrutinib-treated CLL. Only in-frame clones appear in the TCRdb table, and some are missing; sequencing was by immunoSEQ multiplex PCR. The sample has 160,000 or so clones, approximately 84% seen once. The material was PBMCs, obtained after 24 months of ibrutinib treatment. The receptors were sampled from a human donor with chronic lymphocytic leukemia. Both conserved end residues are part of each CDR3. The D gene is left open where the match is weak. Clone size appears in some rows only: once, few, many, or a class for an expanded clone.

abundance: NA; v_gene: TRBV7-9; j_gene: TRBJ2-5; d_gene: NA; CDR3nt: TGTGCCAGCAGCTGGGATAGCGGTTCGGGAGTGGGGACCCAGTACTTC; CDR3aa: CASSWDSGSGVGTQYF
abundance: NA; v_gene: TRBV6-5; j_gene: TRBJ2-1; d_gene: TRBD2; CDR3nt: TGTGCCAGCAGTTCGATTAGCGGGAAGGAGTTCTTC; CDR3aa: CASSSISGKEFF
abundance: NA; v_gene: TRBV27; j_gene: TRBJ1-5; d_gene: NA; CDR3nt: TGTGCCAGCAGTTCCGGGCTCGACAATCAGCCCCAGCATTTT; CDR3aa: CASSSGLDNQPQHF
abundance: NA; v_gene: TRBV5-8; j_gene: TRBJ1-6; d_gene: NA; CDR3nt: TGTGCCAGCAGGGGATTATCTGGGACACTCAATTCACCCCTCCACTTT; CDR3aa: CASRGLSGTLNSPLHF
abundance: once; v_gene: TRBV7-2; j_gene: TRBJ2-7; d_gene: NA; CDR3nt: TGTGCCAGCAGCTTAGGTCGACCCTACGAGCAGTACTTC; CDR3aa: CASSLGRPYEQYF
abundance: once; v_gene: TRBV6-5; j_gene: TRBJ1-2; d_gene: NA; CDR3nt: TGTGCCAGCAGTTACTCGATAGGCGGTTTGGGTTATGGCTACACCTTC; CDR3aa: CASSYSIGGLGYGYTF
abundance: NA; v_gene: TRBV28; j_gene: TRBJ2-6; d_gene: NA; CDR3nt: TGTGCCAGCAGTGGGGGGTTGGGCTCTGGGGCCAACGTCCTGACTTTC; CDR3aa: CASSGGLGSGANVLTF
abundance: NA; v_gene: TRBV27; j_gene: TRBJ1-2; d_gene: TRBD1; CDR3nt: TGTGCCAGCAGTCCGCTGGGGACAGTCTATGGCTACACCTTC; CDR3aa: CASSPLGTVYGYTF
abundance: NA; v_gene: TRBV5-4; j_gene: TRBJ1-1; d_gene: NA; CDR3nt: TGTGCCAGCAGCGTATACCGGGTCCTGGGCACTGAAGCTTTCTTT; CDR3aa: CASSVYRVLGTEAFF
abundance: NA; v_gene: TRBV28; j_gene: TRBJ1-1; d_gene: NA; CDR3nt: TGTGCCAGCAGTTTAAGGACAATCATGAACACTGAAGCTTTCTTT; CDR3aa: CASSLRTIMNTEAFF
abundance: NA; v_gene: TRBV7-3; j_gene: TRBJ1-5; d_gene: NA; CDR3nt: TGTGCCAGCAGTCATGGGGTAGGGCAGCCCCAGCATTTT; CDR3aa: CASSHGVGQPQHF
abundance: NA; v_gene: TRBV19; j_gene: TRBJ2-3; d_gene: TRBD2; CDR3nt: TGTGCCAGCAGTAGCGGAGGGCTAGCGGGGGGCACAGATACGCAGTATTTT; CDR3aa: CASSSGGLAGGTDTQYF
abundance: NA; v_gene: TRBV5-1; j_gene: TRBJ1-4; d_gene: NA; CDR3nt: TGCGCCACAAGTAATGAAAAACTGTTTTTT; CDR3aa: CATSNEKLFF
abundance: many; v_gene: TRBV7-2; j_gene: TRBJ2-2; d_gene: TRBD2; CDR3nt: TGTGCCAGCAGCTTTAGCGGGGGCGCATTCGGGGAGCTGTTTTTT; CDR3aa: CASSFSGGAFGELFF
abundance: NA; v_gene: TRBV7-2; j_gene: TRBJ1-3; d_gene: TRBD1; CDR3nt: TGTGCCAGCAGTGTCGACAGGGGGCCTGGAAACACCATATATTTT; CDR3aa: CASSVDRGPGNTIYF
abundance: NA; v_gene: TRBV6-5; j_gene: TRBJ2-7; d_gene: NA; CDR3nt: TGTGCCAGCAGTAAGGGACGCGAGCAGTACTTC; CDR3aa: CASSKGREQYF
abundance: NA; v_gene: TRBV13; j_gene: TRBJ2-1; d_gene: TRBD2; CDR3nt: TGTGCCAGCGCCGCTGAAGGCGGGAGAGGGTATGAGCAGTTCTTC; CDR3aa: CASAAEGGRGYEQFF
abundance: NA; v_gene: TRBV7-9; j_gene: TRBJ2-1; d_gene: NA; CDR3nt: TGTGCCGGTGGGGGCGGGAGAGATGAGCAGTTCTTC; CDR3aa: CAGGGGRDEQFF
abundance: NA; v_gene: TRBV10-1; j_gene: TRBJ1-2; d_gene: NA; CDR3nt: TGCGCCAGCAGTGAGGGTCGGGGGCCGGATGGCTACACCTTC; CDR3aa: CASSEGRGPDGYTF
abundance: once; v_gene: TRBV2; j_gene: TRBJ2-3; d_gene: TRBD2; CDR3nt: TGTGCCAGCAGTGATGGACTAGGCCCTATTGATACGCAGTATTTT; CDR3aa: CASSDGLGPIDTQYF
abundance: NA; v_gene: TRBV30; j_gene: TRBJ2-1; d_gene: NA; CDR3nt: TGTGCCTGGAGCGTTTTGTTCGGTCGCTCCTACAATGAGCAGTTCTTC; CDR3aa: CAWSVLFGRSYNEQFF
abundance: NA; v_gene: TRBV5-4; j_gene: TRBJ2-2; d_gene: TRBD1; CDR3nt: TGTGCCAGCAGTTTGGACAGGGCCACCGGGGAGCTGTTTTTT; CDR3aa: CASSLDRATGELFF
abundance: NA; v_gene: TRBV9; j_gene: TRBJ1-4; d_gene: TRBD1; CDR3nt: TGTGCCAGCAGCGTGGATAGAGGGGGCTTAGATAATGAAAAACTGTTTTTT; CDR3aa: CASSVDRGGLDNEKLFF
abundance: NA; v_gene: TRBV7-3; j_gene: TRBJ1-3; d_gene: NA; CDR3nt: TGTGCCAGCAGCTTAGGACAGTTTGGCTCTGGAAACACCATATATTTT; CDR3aa: CASSLGQFGSGNTIYF
abundance: few; v_gene: TRBV5-8; j_gene: TRBJ1-2; d_gene: TRBD1; CDR3nt: TGTGCCAGCGCGAAGACAGGGATACTCTATGGCTACACCTTC; CDR3aa: CASAKTGILYGYTF
abundance: NA; v_gene: TRBV7-2; j_gene: TRBJ2-3; d_gene: TRBD2; CDR3nt: TGTGCCAGCAGCTTATCCGGGGGGGCAGATACGCAGTATTTT; CDR3aa: CASSLSGGADTQYF
abundance: NA; v_gene: TRBV5-1; j_gene: TRBJ1-1; d_gene: NA; CDR3nt: TGCGCCAGCAGCTTGAAGGGTAAGGGACCGAACACTGAAGCTTTCTTT; CDR3aa: CASSLKGKGPNTEAFF
abundance: NA; v_gene: TRBV7-6; j_gene: TRBJ1-5; d_gene: NA; CDR3nt: TGTGCCAGCAGCTTAGCCCCGTCCGATGGGCAGCCCCAGCATTTT; CDR3aa: CASSLAPSDGQPQHF
abundance: NA; v_gene: TRBV7-9; j_gene: TRBJ2-5; d_gene: NA; CDR3nt: TGTGCCAGCAGCTACCAGGGGAGGTACCAGGGAGAGACCCAGTACTTC; CDR3aa: CASSYQGRYQGETQYF
abundance: NA; v_gene: TRBV29-1; j_gene: TRBJ2-7; d_gene: TRBD1; CDR3nt: TGCAGCGTTGGCGGACCCATCAGGGGGCTGAACTACGAGCAGTACTTC; CDR3aa: CSVGGPIRGLNYEQYF
abundance: NA; v_gene: TRBV28; j_gene: TRBJ2-7; d_gene: TRBD2; CDR3nt: TGTGCCAGCAGTTTACAGCGGGAGGTTGAGCAGTACTTC; CDR3aa: CASSLQREVEQYF
abundance: NA; v_gene: TRBV5-4; j_gene: TRBJ1-4; d_gene: NA; CDR3nt: TGTGCCAGCAGCTTCAAGGCGGGAGAAAAACTGTTTTTT; CDR3aa: CASSFKAGEKLFF
abundance: NA; v_gene: TRBV4-3; j_gene: TRBJ1-4; d_gene: NA; CDR3nt: TGCGCCAGCAGCCCCCAAGGGAGCAGGGTGGGGGAAAAACTGTTTTTT; CDR3aa: CASSPQGSRVGEKLFF
abundance: NA; v_gene: TRBV18; j_gene: TRBJ1-5; d_gene: NA; CDR3nt: TGTGCCAGCTCACCACGGGCAAATCAGCCCCAGCATTTT; CDR3aa: CASSPRANQPQHF
abundance: few; v_gene: TRBV6-4; j_gene: TRBJ1-1; d_gene: NA; CDR3nt: TGTGCCAGCAGTGACTCAAACAGGGCGACTGAAGCTTTCTTT; CDR3aa: CASSDSNRATEAFF
abundance: few; v_gene: TRBV14; j_gene: TRBJ2-5; d_gene: NA; CDR3nt: TGTGCCAGCAGCCCCCCAAGGAGGGGGAACCCTCCAGAGACCCAGTACTTC; CDR3aa: CASSPPRRGNPPETQYF
abundance: once; v_gene: TRBV7-2; j_gene: TRBJ1-1; d_gene: NA; CDR3nt: TGTGCCAGCAGCTTATTGTTTCAGGGTTACACTGAAGCTTTCTTT; CDR3aa: CASSLLFQGYTEAFF
abundance: NA; v_gene: TRBV27; j_gene: TRBJ1-4; d_gene: NA; CDR3nt: TGTGCCGTCGCAAGGCGGGCTAATGAAAAACTGTTTTTT; CDR3aa: CAVARRANEKLFF
abundance: NA; v_gene: TRBV5-1; j_gene: TRBJ1-1; d_gene: TRBD1; CDR3nt: TGCGCCAGCAGCTTGGCTGGACAGGCGAACACTGAAGCTTTCTTT; CDR3aa: CASSLAGQANTEAFF
abundance: few; v_gene: TRBV7-8; j_gene: TRBJ2-1; d_gene: TRBD2; CDR3nt: TGTGCCAGCAGCTCACCGACTAGCGGTCGGCTCTACAATGAGCAGTTCTTC; CDR3aa: CASSSPTSGRLYNEQFF
abundance: once; v_gene: TRBV11-3; j_gene: TRBJ1-1; d_gene: NA; CDR3nt: TGTGCCAGCAGGGGGTTGAACACTGAAGCTTTCTTT; CDR3aa: CASRGLNTEAFF
abundance: NA; v_gene: TRBV6-1; j_gene: TRBJ2-5; d_gene: NA; CDR3nt: TGTGCCAGCTCCGGGACTCACACTTTACAAGAGACCCAGTACTTC; CDR3aa: CASSGTHTLQETQYF
abundance: NA; v_gene: TRBV29-1; j_gene: TRBJ2-7; d_gene: NA; CDR3nt: TGCAGCGTGACCAGAAGATCGGTGGAGACCTACGAGCAGTACTTC; CDR3aa: CSVTRRSVETYEQYF
abundance: NA; v_gene: TRBV7-9; j_gene: TRBJ1-5; d_gene: NA; CDR3nt: TGTGCCAGCAGCTTAGGGAATCAGCCCCAGCATTTT; CDR3aa: CASSLGNQPQHF
abundance: NA; v_gene: TRBV30; j_gene: TRBJ2-7; d_gene: NA; CDR3nt: TGTGCCTGGGATATGAGTGCAGGCTACGAGCAGTACTTC; CDR3aa: CAWDMSAGYEQYF
abundance: NA; v_gene: TRBV2; j_gene: TRBJ1-3; d_gene: NA; CDR3nt: TGTGCCAGCGAAGGGACGGGAAACACCATATATTTT; CDR3aa: CASEGTGNTIYF
abundance: NA; v_gene: TRBV7-9; j_gene: TRBJ2-3; d_gene: TRBD1; CDR3nt: TGTGCCAGCAGCTCGGGACAGGGGTCGACAGATACGCAGTATTTT; CDR3aa: CASSSGQGSTDTQYF
abundance: NA; v_gene: TRBV6-6; j_gene: TRBJ2-7; d_gene: NA; CDR3nt: TGTGCCAGCAGTTATTTGGGGGGAGGAGAGCAGTACTTC; CDR3aa: CASSYLGGGEQYF
abundance: once; v_gene: TRBV29-1; j_gene: TRBJ1-2; d_gene: NA; CDR3nt: TGCAGCGTTGACAGGGGATATGGCTACACCTTC; CDR3aa: CSVDRGYGYTF
abundance: NA; v_gene: TRBV4-3; j_gene: TRBJ2-1; d_gene: NA; CDR3nt: TGCGCCAGCAGTCGAGGGGCGGTTGAGCAGTTCTTC; CDR3aa: CASSRGAVEQFF
abundance: NA; v_gene: TRBV6-1; j_gene: TRBJ1-1; d_gene: NA; CDR3nt: TGTGCCAGCAGGCCGGGACTTTCAGGGAACACTGAAGCTTTCTTT; CDR3aa: CASRPGLSGNTEAFF
abundance: NA; v_gene: TRBV19; j_gene: TRBJ1-1; d_gene: NA; CDR3nt: TGTGCCAGTAGTATAGGTTCGCAGGGGCTCACTGAAGCTTTCTTT; CDR3aa: CASSIGSQGLTEAFF
abundance: NA; v_gene: TRBV6-1; j_gene: TRBJ2-7; d_gene: NA; CDR3nt: TGTGCCAGCATCCAGGATGTTGTCCACGAGCAGTACTTC; CDR3aa: CASIQDVVHEQYF